This is a list of T cell receptor beta chains from one sample in a study of post-analysis software for immune sequencing data. TCRdb re-analysed the PCR reads in MiXCR, keeping a single row per CDR3 protein. The sample records about 460,000 distinct CDR3 sequences, roughly 45% being singletons. Source material: blood. The receptors derive from a girl between 5 and 17 years old with multiple sclerosis. The CDR3 runs from the conserved cysteine through the conserved F or W. Each record gives: J gene, V gene, clone size, CDR3 protein. Clone size appears in some rows only: once, few, many, or a class for an expanded clone.

J gene: TRBJ2-5; V gene: TRBV7-6; clone size: NA; CDR3 protein: CASSPTGGRETQYF
J gene: TRBJ1-2; V gene: TRBV7-9; clone size: NA; CDR3 protein: CASSLDGGHYGYTF
J gene: TRBJ2-1; V gene: TRBV10-3; clone size: NA; CDR3 protein: CAISEFSQTSYNEQFF
J gene: TRBJ2-2; V gene: TRBV5-1; clone size: NA; CDR3 protein: CASSVDRAQTGELFF
J gene: TRBJ2-3; V gene: TRBV10-3; clone size: NA; CDR3 protein: CAISREVLAGSLADTQYF
J gene: TRBJ2-1; V gene: TRBV5-1; clone size: many; CDR3 protein: CASSLEGNEQFF
J gene: TRBJ1-3; V gene: TRBV7-2; clone size: NA; CDR3 protein: CASSLGGVDTIYF
J gene: TRBJ2-7; V gene: TRBV27; clone size: NA; CDR3 protein: CASSWRRTGGASYEQYF
J gene: TRBJ2-5; V gene: TRBV6-5; clone size: NA; CDR3 protein: CASGSIQETQYF
J gene: TRBJ2-3; V gene: TRBV5-6; clone size: few; CDR3 protein: CASSSGQKATDTQYF
J gene: TRBJ2-5; V gene: TRBV5-1; clone size: NA; CDR3 protein: CASSSSVGGYGETQYF
J gene: TRBJ2-7; V gene: TRBV6-6; clone size: NA; CDR3 protein: CASKHRDISYEQYF
J gene: TRBJ2-1; V gene: TRBV6-5; clone size: few; CDR3 protein: CASSYSESSYNEQFF
J gene: TRBJ2-1; V gene: TRBV20-1; clone size: few; CDR3 protein: CSVIPSSGSMDEQFF
J gene: TRBJ1-4; V gene: TRBV15; clone size: NA; CDR3 protein: CATSRVGGVNEKLFF
J gene: TRBJ1-2; V gene: TRBV12-3/TRBV12-4; clone size: NA; CDR3 protein: CASSPLDRVDPNYGYTF
J gene: TRBJ2-7; V gene: TRBV6-5; clone size: NA; CDR3 protein: CASRPDSIFYEQYF
J gene: TRBJ2-3; V gene: TRBV20-1; clone size: NA; CDR3 protein: CSAMFRERIDTQYF
J gene: TRBJ2-1; V gene: TRBV12-3/TRBV12-4; clone size: few; CDR3 protein: CASSFPQFSNEQFF
J gene: TRBJ2-1; V gene: TRBV20-1; clone size: NA; CDR3 protein: CSARDSTGTLRNEQFF
J gene: TRBJ1-5; V gene: TRBV6-1; clone size: few; CDR3 protein: CASRITGSNQPQHF
J gene: TRBJ2-6; V gene: TRBV5-1; clone size: once; CDR3 protein: CASSALDSGANVLTF
J gene: TRBJ1-1; V gene: TRBV19; clone size: NA; CDR3 protein: CATRDRVTPDEAFF
J gene: TRBJ1-1; V gene: TRBV10-3; clone size: NA; CDR3 protein: CAISEGQGVKAFF
J gene: TRBJ1-6; V gene: TRBV6-6; clone size: NA; CDR3 protein: CASGKGNNSPLHF
J gene: TRBJ2-5; V gene: TRBV5-4; clone size: NA; CDR3 protein: CASSLQAGVEQYF
J gene: TRBJ2-7; V gene: TRBV7-3; clone size: few; CDR3 protein: CASSPEAGASYEQYF
J gene: NA; V gene: TRBV9; clone size: few; CDR3 protein: CASSVTSGSETQYF
J gene: TRBJ2-3; V gene: TRBV3-1; clone size: NA; CDR3 protein: CASSQTPGTSYTDTQYF
J gene: TRBJ2-7; V gene: TRBV7-9; clone size: NA; CDR3 protein: CASSPDTDDEQYF
J gene: TRBJ2-7; V gene: TRBV3-1; clone size: few; CDR3 protein: CASSQGQGAEQYF
J gene: TRBJ2-5; V gene: TRBV4-3; clone size: NA; CDR3 protein: CASSQGSRYPAQETQYF
J gene: TRBJ1-1; V gene: TRBV11-2; clone size: NA; CDR3 protein: CASSTWTGGSEAFF
J gene: NA; V gene: TRBV30; clone size: NA; CDR3 protein: CAWSMGTIDEQYF
J gene: TRBJ2-5; V gene: TRBV10-3; clone size: NA; CDR3 protein: CAIKGLAGDGKETQYF
J gene: TRBJ2-7; V gene: TRBV28; clone size: few; CDR3 protein: CASSPWTSGRSEQYF
J gene: TRBJ1-1; V gene: TRBV12-3/TRBV12-4; clone size: NA; CDR3 protein: CASTLTGMDTEAFF
J gene: TRBJ2-1; V gene: TRBV20-1; clone size: NA; CDR3 protein: CSARILGAIDSYNEQFF
J gene: TRBJ2-1; V gene: TRBV20-1; clone size: once; CDR3 protein: CSASPGKQFF
J gene: TRBJ2-1; V gene: TRBV7-2; clone size: NA; CDR3 protein: CASSLARPGNEQFF
J gene: NA; V gene: TRBV6-2/TRBV6-3; clone size: NA; CDR3 protein: CAAPLGLAGEETQYF